This passage covers 7 T cell receptor beta chains from one sample sequenced in a study of shared clonotypes between healthy human individuals. The data were produced by immunoSEQ multiplex PCR, yet TCRdb's version contains in-frame clones alone and is incomplete. The sample carries 1.5 million to 2.5 million clones, approximately 94% recorded once. Naive-designated CD8 cells lacked CD45RO, were positively enriched for CCR7, and omitted terminally differentiated effector memory CD45RA+ cells. Sequenced material: naive CD8+ T cells sorted from blood. The receptors here all came from a man aged 18 to 35 in good health.

The chain recombines TRBV27 with TRBJ2-3, with 9 positions matching TRBD2. The CDR3 sequence is 15 residues long. V was clipped by 6 bases and J by 3 bases; unmatched bases: 7. CDR1 MNHEY and CDR2 SMNVEV come from the germline V gene (reference sequence). The CDR3 loop is CASRLAGMLTDTQYF. As DNA, the CDR3 is TGTGCCAGCAGGCTAGCGGGAATGTTAACAGATACGCAGTATTTT.

The J gene is TRBJ2-7, the V gene TRBV28, with 7 positions matching TRBD1. After removal of 7 bases from V and 2 bases from J, the junction contained 8 bases not matched to a gene. Germline V CDR1 and CDR2: MDHEN, SYDVKM. There are 14 residues in the CDR3. The CDR3 reads CASTPWDRAYEQYF. DNA for the CDR3: TGTGCCAGCACTCCCTGGGACAGAGCCTACGAGCAGTACTTC.

The chain couples TRBV7-9 to TRBJ1-4; the D is unclear. Trimming pared 5 bases from V and 8 bases from J, leaving 9 bases between. CDR3 length: 12 amino acids. Looked up from germline, CDR1 is SEHNR and CDR2 is FQNEAQ (reference sequence). CDR3 coding DNA: TGTGCCAGCAGCGGGCTTGGCGAAAAACTGTTTTTT. This sequence encodes CASSGLGEKLFF.

This clone was detected only a few times. This chain uses TRBV23-1 with TRBJ1-5; D is unclear. TRBV23-1 is recorded as an ORF, its role being uncertain. There are 8 residues in the CDR3. Trimming stripped 4 bases from V and 11 bases from J, with 0 bases between. The CDR3 reads CASSPQHF. The CDR3 DNA reads as TGCGCCAGCAGTCCCCAGCATTTT.

This clone has a single count. The chain joins TRBV19 to TRBJ2-1, with D possibly TRBD1 on 5 matching bases. Germline CDR1 reads LNHDA; CDR2 reads SQIVND (reference sequence). V lost 5 bases, J lost 4 bases, and 15 bases lay in between. The CDR3 length is 15 residues. CDR3 DNA sequence: TGTGCCAGTAGTCTGGACACATATGGGTACAATGAGCAGTTCTTC. This encodes CASSLDTYGYNEQFF. The entire variable domain, with the rest obtained from reference TRBV19 and TRBJ2-1, is as follows: DGGITQSPKYLFRKEGQNVTLSCEQNLNHDAMYWYRQDPGQGLRLIYYSQIVNDFQKGDIAEGYSVSREKKESFPLTVTSAQKNPTAFYLCASSLDTYGYNEQFFGPGTRLTVL.

The table lists this clone with a count of one. The rearrangement uses TRBV4-1 and TRBJ1-2; TRBD1 aligns across 7 bases. The CDR3 consists of 16 residues. V lost 1 base and J lost 0; bases outside the gene matches: 5. Germline V gene data show CDR1 as MGHRA and CDR2 as YSYEKL. The CDR3 DNA reads as TGCGCCAGCAGCCAAGTTCAGGACAGGACTAACTATGGCTACACCTTC. It encodes CASSQVQDRTNYGYTF.

V and J are TRBV6-5 and TRBJ2-7, with D maybe TRBD1 (6 bases). Germline V gene data show CDR1 as MNHEY and CDR2 as SVGAGI. V was shortened by 4 bases and J by 1 base, with 14 bases between the two germline ends. This CDR3 is 15 amino acids long. Here the CDR3 DNA reads TGTGCCAGCAGTTCTACAGGGTCTTTTTCCTACGAGCAGTACTTC. As protein: CASSSTGSFSYEQYF.